One sample yielded the 14 T cell receptor beta chains listed below, sequenced in a study of blood T cell repertoires in COVID-19. Clones were sequenced by immunoSEQ multiplex PCR, and TCRdb holds only the in-frame ones, with some missing. The table includes hundreds of thousands of clones, about 89% detected once. The sample taken for sequencing was peripheral blood. Receptor source: a man aged 35-49 years with acute or convalescent COVID-19.

The chain employs TRBV27 and TRBJ1-1; D is perhaps TRBD1 (5 bases). V was trimmed by 5 bases and J by 0 bases, leaving 13 bases between them. Germline values: CDR1 MNHEY, CDR2 SMNVEV (reference sequence). This CDR3 region has 15 residues. CDR3 protein: CASSLRQNMNTEAFF. CDR3 coding DNA: TGTGCCAGCAGTCTAAGACAGAACATGAACACTGAAGCTTTCTTT.

The chain carries TRBV6-6 and TRBJ2-2; 9 bases align to TRBD2. Germline CDR1 reads MNHNY; CDR2 reads SVGAGI (reference sequence). The CDR3 covers 15 residues. Trimming cost V 6 bases and J 4 bases; bases outside gene matches: 6. The CDR3 loop is CASSGGGGITGELFF. The CDR3 DNA follows: TGTGCCAGCAGCGGCGGGGGGGGAATCACCGGGGAGCTGTTTTTT.

The chain is built from TRBV25-1 and TRBJ2-1; 8 nucleotides line up with TRBD2. The CDR3 has 15 amino acids. Germline CDR1 reads MGHDK; CDR2 reads SYGVNS. The V and J ends lost 2 bases and 4 bases, in that order; junction bases with no gene match: 4. CDR3 DNA sequence: TGTGCCAGCAGTGAAGGAACTAGCGGTTACAATGAGCAGTTCTTC. Its protein is CASSEGTSGYNEQFF.

Points on this clone: One end of the junction fails to match germline, which may point to a read error. The chain uses TRBV7-7 and TRBJ2-5; TRBD2 agrees at 13 bases. Germline CDR1 is SSHAT and CDR2 is FNYEAQ (reference sequence). This CDR3 region has 19 residues. The CDR3 is CASSFNPRTSGSEKETQYF. In nucleotides, the CDR3 is TGTGCTAGCAGCTTCAACCCACGGACTAGCGGGAGTGAAAAGGAGACCCAGTACTTC.

As for this clone: This specimen includes other DNA sequences encoding the same CDR3. The J gene is TRBJ1-1, the V gene TRBV12-3 or TRBV12-4, with TRBD1 matching 7 bases. V was pared by 6 bases and J by 4 bases, with 5 bases of the junction left unmatched. The CDR3 consists of 13 residues. In DNA form, the CDR3 reads TGTGCCAGCAGCCACAGGGGTGTCACTGAAGCTTTCTTT. Translating it yields CASSHRGVTEAFF.

This clone was seen only once. The CDR3 sequence: CASIRGDRTNYGYTF. In nucleotides, the CDR3 is TGTGCCAGCATCCGTGGGGACAGGACAAACTATGGCTACACCTTC. The chain links TRBV28 to TRBJ1-2; 8 nucleotides agree with TRBD1. Losses at the gene ends were 7 bases for V and 2 bases for J; bases not matched to a gene: 9. CDR3 length: 15 residues. Germline CDR1 reads MDHEN; CDR2 reads SYDVKM.

The chain carries TRBV7-9 and TRBJ1-1, with TRBD1 as a possible D gene (5 bases). The V end lost 2 bases, the J end lost 7 bases, and 17 bases lay between the germline ends. The CDR3 spans 15 residues. The germline gives CDR1 SEHNR, CDR2 FQNEAQ (reference sequence). In nucleotides, the CDR3 is TGTGCCAGCAGCTTACTAGGAGCAGGGCCAAATGAAGCTTTCTTT. This sequence encodes CASSLLGAGPNEAFF. Using reference TRBV7-9 and TRBJ1-1 for the parts outside the CDR3, the full variable domain is DTGVSQNPRHKITKRGQNVTFRCDPISEHNRLYWYRQTLGQGPEFLTYFQNEAQLEKSRLLSDRFSAERPKGSFSTLEIQRTEQGDSAMYLCASSLLGAGPNEAFFGQGTRLTVV.

Of note for this clone: Other DNA sequences within the sample encode an identical CDR3. The chain joins TRBV20-1 to TRBJ2-1, with a tentative D call TRBD2 (5 bases). The CDR3 contains 11 residues. Per the germline V gene, CDR1 is DFQATT and CDR2 is SNEGSKA (reference sequence). The V gene lost 0 bases and the J gene lost 10 bases, with 7 bases spanning the gap. The DNA of the CDR3 is TGCAGTGCTAGAGAATCGGGGGAGCAGTTCTTC. This translates into CSARESGEQFF.

The V gene is TRBV3-1 (or the pseudogene TRBV3-2), the J gene TRBJ2-1, with D unclear. Germline V gene data show CDR1 as LGHDT and CDR2 as YNNKEL (reference sequence). V gave up 1 base and J gave up 4 bases, with 5 bases separating them. There are 13 residues in the CDR3. This chain's CDR3 is CASSQGAYNEQFF. As DNA, the CDR3 is TGTGCCAGCAGCCAAGGGGCGTACAATGAGCAGTTCTTC.

This chain connects TRBV5-1 to TRBJ2-7; tentatively, D is TRBD1 (6 bases). The V and J ends lost 4 bases and 3 bases respectively, with 11 bases between them. Germline CDR1 SGHRS, CDR2 YFSETQ. The CDR3 is 13 amino acids. The CDR3 nucleotides read TGCGCCAGCAGCGAGGGGACAAACTACGAGCAGTACTTC. Encoded protein: CASSEGTNYEQYF.

The chain links TRBV29-1 to TRBJ1-1; the match to TRBD1 covers 8 bases. This CDR3 is built from 13 residues. Looked up from germline, CDR1 is SQVTM and CDR2 is ANQGSEA. Trimming took 5 bases from V and 3 from J; bases not matched to a gene: 5. The CDR3 coding sequence is TGCAGCGTTTCGGCGGACAGGGACACTGAAGCTTTCTTT. Translated: CSVSADRDTEAFF.

This chain links TRBV2 with TRBJ1-3; TRBD1 is a possible D gene (6 bases). CDR3 size: 11 residues. Germline lookup yields CDR1 SNHLY and CDR2 FYNNEI. Trimming cost V 8 bases and J 8 bases, with 10 bases left between them. CDR3: CASYRDDTIYF. The CDR3 DNA reads as TGTGCCAGCTACAGGGACGACACCATATATTTT.

Notes on this clone: This specimen includes other DNA sequences encoding the same CDR3. The chain carries TRBV27 and TRBJ1-2; 11 nucleotides agree with TRBD1. CDR1 and CDR2 from the germline V gene are MNHEY and SMNVEV (reference sequence). V dropped 6 bases and J dropped 4; count of bases not matched to a gene: 4. The CDR3 is 14 residues long. The CDR3 region is CASSFGTGGYGYTF. For the CDR3, the DNA is TGTGCCAGCAGCTTCGGGACAGGGGGCTATGGCTACACCTTC.

The rearrangement joins TRBV6-6 to TRBJ1-4; TRBD1 aligns across 7 bases. V lost 5 bases, J lost 4 bases, and 1 base stayed unmatched. This CDR3 comprises 13 residues. Looked up from germline, CDR1 is MNHNY and CDR2 is SVGAGI (reference sequence). The CDR3 nucleotides read TGTGCCAGCAGTCAGGGGGTTAATGAAAAACTGTTTTTT. Amino acids: CASSQGVNEKLFF.